These 20 T cell receptor beta chains share one sample of origin, sequenced in a study of CD8+ T cells in alopecia areata. Investigators isolated RNA and reverse transcribed it into cDNA to act as the sequencing template. TCRdb keeps only in-frame clones here, not all; method: immunoSEQ multiplex PCR. The repertoire has some 110,000 clones, none seen only once; the ten largest take 15% to 20%. Sequencing used lesional skin. Receptor source: a C3H/HeJ mouse with alopecia areata. The mice in this strain carry MHC haplotype H2-k.

This clone was counted many times. Here the gene names and germline are mouse. The read is 4 residues too short to cover the CDR3 end, so that end is filled in from the germline J gene. The chain joins TRBV13-3 to TRBJ1-2; 9 bases line up with TRBD1. The CDR3 extends over 15 amino acids. Germline V CDR1 and CDR2: NNHDY, SYVADS. After removal of 2 bases from V and 3 bases from J, the junction contained 5 bases not matched to a gene. Incomplete CDR3 DNA: TGTGCCAGCAGTGACATTGGGACAGGGCACTCC. This encodes CASSDIGTGHS. The full-length CDR3 reads as CASSDIGTGHSDYTF.

About this clone: Genes and germline are mouse. Read sequence stops 4 residues before the CDR3 end, and the germline J gene provides the missing end. The V call is TRBV13-3, the J call TRBJ2-2, with 9 bases aligning to TRBD2. Germline V gene lookup returns CDR1 NNHDY and CDR2 SYVADS. Trimming at V came to 0 bases and at J to 3 bases, leaving 6 bases not matched to a gene. This CDR3 is 17 amino acids long. CDR3 region: CASSDAWGGWDTGQLYF. CDR3 bases read: TGTGCCAGCAGTGATGCCTGGGGGGGATGGGACACCGGG. Drawing the rest from reference TRBV13-3 and TRBJ2-2, the complete variable domain is EAAVTQSPRSKVAVTGGKVTLSCHQTNNHDYMYWYRQDTGHGLRLIHYSYVADSTEKGDIPDGYKASRPSQENFSLILELASLSQTAVYFCASSDAWGGWDTGQLYFGEGSKLTVL.

As for this clone: Germline and genes here are mouse. The read finishes 4 residues shy of the CDR3 end, and the germline J gene is used to complete it. The sample contains more than one DNA sequence encoding this CDR3. The chain is built from TRBV19 and TRBJ2-3; D may be TRBD2 (6 bases). V was shortened by 3 bases and J by 0 bases, with 11 bases between the two germline ends. This CDR3 comprises 15 residues. CDR1 FNHDT and CDR2 SITEND come from the germline V gene (reference sequence). CDR3 DNA (partial): TGTGCCAGCAGTACGACTGGAAATAGTGCAGAA. Translation: CASSTTGNSAE. The CDR3 in full is CASSTTGNSAETLYF. The variable domain in full, with the rest retrieved from reference TRBV19 and TRBJ2-3, is GGIITQTPKFLIGQEGQKLTLKCQQNFNHDTMYWYRQDSGKGLRLIYYSITENDLQKGDLSEGYDASREKKSSFSLTVTSAQKNEMAVFLCASSTTGNSAETLYFGSGTRLTVL.

As concerns this clone: Germline and genes here are mouse. From the germline J gene comes the end of the CDR3, since the read stops 4 residues before it. V gene TRBV19 combines with J gene TRBJ2-7; perhaps TRBD1 as D (5 bases). V lost 2 bases, J lost 0 bases, and 9 bases lay in between. The CDR3 loop spans 14 amino acids. CDR1 and CDR2 (germline): FNHDT, SITEND (reference sequence). The CDR3: CASSIRQGSYEQYF. The CDR3 DNA, read in part, is TGTGCCAGCAGTATTCGGCAGGGCTCCTAT.

This clone was detected only a few times. At residue 11, the translated DNA and the protein in TCRdb do not agree; the protein given here is derived from the DNA. Gene names and germline match the mouse. The observed sequence ends 3 residues before the CDR3 terminus, with the missing tail filled in from the germline J gene. J is TRBJ1-3 and V is TRBV19; 8 bases line up with TRBD1. The CDR3 is 14 amino acids. Losses at the gene ends were 7 bases for V and 2 bases for J; bases not matched to a gene: 5. In germline, CDR1 is FNHDT, CDR2 SITEND (reference sequence). The part of the CDR3 DNA that was read is TGTGCCAGCGGCCGGACAGGGCCTGGAAATACG. This encodes CASGRTGPGNT. The CDR3 in full is CASGRTGPGNTLYF.

This clone occurred many times. Gene and germline names: mouse. The read terminates 4 residues ahead of where the CDR3 ends, so the germline J gene completes it. The gene calls are TRBV19 and TRBJ1-4; TRBD1 is a possible D gene (6 bases). The V end lost 4 bases, the J end lost 0 bases, and 10 bases lay between the germline ends. The CDR3 is 15 amino acids. CDR1 FNHDT and CDR2 SITEND come from the germline V gene (reference sequence). The CDR3 region is CASSPGQFSNERLFF. The sequenced CDR3 bases are TGTGCCAGCAGTCCCGGACAGTTTTCCAACGAA.

This clone was seen a few times. The genes and germline here are from mouse. The read gets to within 4 residues of the CDR3 end, and the germline J gene fills in the rest. The chain is built from TRBV13-3 and TRBJ2-1; D might be TRBD2 (7 bases). Trimming left V 0 bases short and J 1 base short, with 14 bases between. This CDR3 has 17 residues. Looked up from germline, CDR1 is NNHDY and CDR2 is SYVADS. Partial CDR3 DNA: TGTGCCAGCAGTGATGCGAGCGGGGGGCTCAACTATGCT. It yields the protein CASSDASGGLNYA. The full CDR3 reads CASSDASGGLNYAEQFF.

This clone was seen more than once but under ten times. The gene names given are mouse names. CDR3 bases read: TGTGCCAGCAGTGGCGGGACAGGGGGCGGCTATGCT. This codes for CASSGGTGGGYA. The full CDR3 sequence reads CASSGGTGGGYAEQFF. This chain links TRBV13-1 with TRBJ2-1; TRBD1 aligns across 12 bases. Read data end 4 residues before the CDR3 end; the end is taken from the germline J gene. Unmatched junction bases numbered 4, after V lost 3 bases and J lost 3 bases. The CDR3 spans 16 residues. Per germline, CDR1 NSHNY and CDR2 SYGAGN.

This clone was observed a few times. Here the gene names and germline are mouse. The CDR3 end lies 4 residues beyond the end of the read and is filled in from the germline J gene. The chain couples TRBV1 to TRBJ2-1; 11 bases align to TRBD2. Germline V gives CDR1 NSQYPW, CDR2 LRSPGD (reference sequence). The CDR3 has 16 amino acids. The ends lost 2 bases at V and 4 bases at J; junction bases unmatched: 4. The covered CDR3 bases are TGCACCTGCAGTGCAAAGGGGACTGGGGGATATGCT. Encoded protein: CTCSAKGTGGYA. The entire CDR3 sequence reads CTCSAKGTGGYAEQFF.

As concerns this clone: Mouse gene names apply. The read halts 4 residues ahead of the CDR3 end, with the missing end drawn from the germline J gene. This sequence joins TRBV13-3 and TRBJ2-4; 9 bases match TRBD1. The germline CDR1 and CDR2 sequences are NNHDY and SYVADS. The trim removed 10 bases at V and 1 base at J, leaving 4 bases unmatched. The length of the CDR3 is 13 residues. The sequenced CDR3 bases are TGTGCCTCCGGACAGGGGCGTCAAAAC. This codes for CASGQGRQN. The CDR3 in its entirety is CASGQGRQNTLYF.

This clone was seen ten or more times. Any gene name here is a mouse gene name. The DNA ends 4 residues before the CDR3 does, and the rest of the CDR3 is filled in from the germline J gene. This chain links TRBV13-3 with TRBJ2-3; no definite D call. From germline, CDR1 is NNHDY and CDR2 SYVADS. V was trimmed by 0 bases and J by 0 bases, leaving 8 bases between them. The CDR3 runs to 15 residues. Incomplete CDR3 DNA: TGTGCCAGCAGTGATGCCCTGACAAGTGCAGAA. Protein sequence: CASSDALTSAE. The whole CDR3 reads CASSDALTSAETLYF.

In the case of this clone: Mouse germline and gene names are used. The read ends 4 residues early relative to the CDR3; the germline J gene fills the gap. The V call is TRBV13-1, the J call TRBJ2-7, with 12 bases identical to TRBD2. CDR3 length equals 16 residues. CDR1 NSHNY and CDR2 SYGAGN come from the germline V gene. Partial CDR3 DNA: TGTGCCAGCAGTGATGCGGGACTGGGGGGACCGTAT. It specifies CASSDAGLGGPY. The whole CDR3 protein is CASSDAGLGGPYEQYF.

Notes on this clone: Mouse names are used for the genes. The CDR3 extends 4 residues past the end of the read, so its final part is completed from the germline J gene. This chain links TRBV13-3 with TRBJ2-4; 8 nucleotides align to TRBD1. Trimming at V came to 3 bases and at J to 2 bases, leaving 5 bases not matched to a gene. The CDR3 covers 15 residues. Germline V lookup: CDR1 NNHDY, CDR2 SYVADS. CDR3 bases read: TGTGCCAGCAGTGGTCCGACAGGGGCTCAAAAC. Residues: CASSGPTGAQN. The entire CDR3 sequence reads CASSGPTGAQNTLYF.

Turning to this clone: The gene symbols are mouse symbols. Read coverage stops 4 residues before the CDR3 terminus; the germline J gene supplies the remainder. V usage is TRBV1 and J usage is TRBJ2-5, with 10 bases aligning to TRBD2. Trimming at V came to 1 base and at J to 2 bases, leaving 3 bases not matched to a gene. From germline, CDR1 is NSQYPW and CDR2 LRSPGD (reference sequence). The CDR3 is 16 amino acids. The CDR3 sequence: CTCSAVTGGVQDTQYF. The sequenced part of the CDR3 DNA is TGCACCTGCAGTGCAGTCACTGGGGGGGTCCAAGAC. The whole variable domain, remainder taken from reference TRBV1 and TRBJ2-5, is VTLLEQNPRWRLVPRGQAVNLRCILKNSQYPWMSWYQQDLQKQLQWLFTLRSPGDKEVKSLPGADYLATRVTDTELRLQVANMSQGRTLYCTCSAVTGGVQDTQYFGPGTRLLVL.

This clone has only a few counts. Gene and germline names: mouse. The CDR3 protein is CASSFRDRDEQYF. The part of the CDR3 DNA that was read is TGTGCTAGCAGTTTCCGGGACAGGGAT. V gene TRBV17 combines with J gene TRBJ2-7; the match to TRBD1 covers 9 bases. The missing CDR3 end, 4 residues past where the read stops, is filled in from the germline J gene. The germline V gene encodes CDR1 MNHDT and CDR2 YYDKIL. The CDR3 covers 13 residues.

This clone was detected a few times. Here the gene names and germline are mouse. The CDR3 loop reads CASSELGGPNTLYF. The sequenced part of the CDR3 DNA is TGTGCCAGCAGTGAATTGGGGGGGCCGAAC. The V and J genes are TRBV13-3 and TRBJ2-4, with 9 bases fitting TRBD2. Coverage ceases 4 residues before the CDR3 finishes, and the germline J gene fills in the end. The CDR3 runs to 14 residues. Germline V CDR1 and CDR2: NNHDY, SYVADS.

A few counts support this clone. The listed genes are named as in mouse. The read gets to within 4 residues of the CDR3 end, and the germline J gene fills in the rest. V gene TRBV19 combines with J gene TRBJ2-3; TRBD2 matches at 12 bases. Germline CDR1 is FNHDT and CDR2 is SITEND (reference sequence). The CDR3 has 17 residues. V shed 5 bases, J shed 0 bases, and the junction held 7 bases outside the gene matches. Here the CDR3 reads CASSIGTGGMSAETLYF. The sequenced CDR3 bases are TGTGCCAGCAGCATCGGGACTGGGGGGATGAGTGCAGAA.

Notes on this clone: The germline and genes are mouse ones. The read ends 4 residues shy of where the CDR3 ends; the end is completed using the germline J gene. V usage is TRBV5 and J usage is TRBJ2-7, with 10 bases fitting TRBD2. Germline CDR1 and CDR2: LGHNA and YNLKQL (reference sequence). The CDR3 spans 16 residues. CDR3 DNA, as far as it was read: TGTGCCAGCAGCCATATCCCTGGGGGGGCGGAGAAT. Residues: CASSHIPGGAEN. The complete CDR3 sequence is CASSHIPGGAENEQYF.

With respect to this clone: Gene labels here are mouse ones. The DNA read from the CDR3 is TGTGCCAGCAGTATAAAAATTGCAAACACA. Translated: CASSIKIANT. The entire CDR3 protein reads CASSIKIANTEVFF. The chain employs TRBV19 and TRBJ1-1; D not certain. The read comes to an end 4 residues before the CDR3 does, leaving the germline J gene to fill in the end. The CDR3 is made up of 14 amino acids. V lost 1 base to trimming and J lost 0 bases, with 7 bases between them. Looked up from germline, CDR1 is FNHDT and CDR2 is SITEND (reference sequence).

There are many counts of this clone. These gene names are mouse names. The read ends 4 residues early relative to the CDR3; the germline J gene fills the gap. The chain joins TRBV13-3 to TRBJ2-5; tentative D call: TRBD1 (5 bases). Germline CDR1 reads NNHDY; CDR2 reads SYVADS. The CDR3 sequence is 13 residues long. The sequenced part of the CDR3 DNA is TGTGCCAGCAGTGGTCGCAGGGCCGAC. Encoded protein: CASSGRRAD. The whole CDR3 is CASSGRRADTQYF.